This T cell receptor beta chain was documented in a study of human T cells and chemical hapten exposure. Study overall: Patch tests applied 0.01% DPC to the upper back, read at 6 days. Whole-study results and caveats: Because they had alopecia, donors may respond immunologically unlike healthy people.

Specified time point: patch test 3, about 24 weeks after DPC sensitization. The treatment: therapeutic diphenylcyclopropenone sensitization with weekly scalp DPC. Blood sampling preceded each patch test application. Non-pregnant alopecia patients aged 18 to 70, suitable for DPC therapy. A few counts support this clonotype. No antigen is known for it. TCRdb analysed the RACE reads with MiXCR anew, one entry per CDR3 protein. The sample lists around 110,000 distinct CDR3 sequences; around 11% were seen once. Germline V gene lookup returns CDR1 SGHTS and CDR2 YDEGEE. The CDR3 is 18 residues long. V was cut by 4 bases and J by 1 base, with 24 bases left in between.

The chain uses TRBV5-8 and TRBJ2-7, with D perhaps TRBD1 (5 bases). Sample: whole blood, taken in connection with sensitization to the hapten diphenylcyclopropenone (DPC). The TCR comes from a woman in her 50s with alopecia areata. Some clones in this sample may be carry-over from other donors' samples. CDR3 in amino acids: CASSPIGVKGKNSYEQYF. As DNA, the CDR3 is TGTGCCAGCAGCCCGATCGGAGTGAAGGGGAAAAATTCCTACGAGCAGTACTTC.